This T cell receptor (beta chain) was captured by sequencing in a study of shared clonotypes between healthy human individuals (dated by TCRdb to about 2020). About the study as a whole: A few men and two women, aged 18 to 49 years, made up the cohort. Per donor, three plates each were used for CD4 naive and CD4 memory, two for CD8 naive, and one for CD8 memory. To estimate repertoire size and how much clonotype sharing occurs between individuals, the study deeply sequenced the blood TCR repertoires of several healthy adults. Libraries were prepared and TCR repertoires were sequenced by different laboratories using diverse techniques, in order to increase sequencing depth and limit assay-specific biases. Each donor's leukapheresis produced roughly between roughly 0.9 and 8.9 billion PBMCs.

The germline ends are 14 bases apart after V is trimmed by 0 bases and J by 5 bases. The CDR3 runs 15 residues from the cysteine to the phenylalanine. Only the CDR3 DNA is retained, 45 bases long and in frame from the first base. In the germline V gene, CDR1 corresponds to MNHEY and CDR2 to SVGAGI. Using the deep immunoSEQ assay, multiplex PCR amplified TCR CDR3 regions from genomic DNA. For each cell subset, the extracted genomic DNA was distributed evenly across all wells of several immunoSEQ 96-well plates, and each plate served as one replicate. For sorted subsets, approximately 200 ng of genomic DNA, equivalent to around 30,000 T cell genomes, went into each replicate PCR. The purified libraries were quantified using a Qubit 3.0 fluorometer, sized with a Bioanalyzer 2100, and then quantified again using the KAPA Library Quantification kit. A separate single-read 150-cycle Illumina NextSeq 550 flow cell was used to sequence each immunoSEQ 96-well plate. The paper's processing steps were these. The immunoSEQ output contained only junctional sequences without quality scores, so filtering could not match that applied to full-length reads. To assign V/J genes and CDR3, sequences were annotated using PyIR, a Python wrapper for IgBLAST v1.9, with IMGT germline references. Reads were filtered out if the reads had weak V/J assignments (E-value above 1e-6), no CDR3, stop codons, out-of-frame junctions, or ambiguous translated residues. V3J clonotypes were defined as sequences sharing an identical inferred V gene, J gene, and CDR3 amino acid sequence. Percentage overlap between repertoires was computed as shared unique clonotypes divided by the size of the smaller repertoire. Richness of each repertoire was evaluated using RTK rarefaction, the Chao1 estimator, and Recon v2.1 estimates of unobserved clonotypes. Generation probabilities for all TCRbeta clonotypes obtained by the gDNA method from a handful of donors were computed using OLGA. TCRdb carries this immuneACCESS record with in-frame sequences only. Its versions omit some clonotypes, under half of them owing to an unresolved V gene in the studies checked, with the rest unexplained. That table supplies the V and J calls and clone size; D and trimming were determined from the DNA. The sample has hundreds of thousands of clones on record, around 96% of them singletons. Jointly, the top ten make up 0.095% to 0.13% of the sample.

CD8 naive samples were obtained by positive selection for CCR7 among CD45RO-negative cells, yielding a CD45RA+CCR7+ population from which TemRA cells were excluded. The donors were healthy, HIV-negative adults who had no recently reported acute infections or vaccinations. Every donor was a Caucasian adult living in Nashville, Tennessee, USA. After blood collection by leukapheresis, PBMCs were isolated using Ficoll-Histopaque density gradient centrifugation and then cryopreserved in the vapor phase of liquid nitrogen. Analytical flow cytometry was used to check the purity and quantity of every magnetically sorted T cell population. Genomic DNA was isolated from each sorted fraction and quantified by UV absorbance on a Nanodrop 2000c. Broader findings and caveats from the paper: Because the study included only a small number of donors, the genetic and exposure-history diversity represented was limited. Pairwise subsampling led to the expectation that sequencing depth would affect the degree of clonotype sharing among donors. Incomplete sequencing was indicated by rarefaction of sorted-subset datasets, despite the large sequencing depth. Naive subsets generally had larger estimated clonotype richness than memory subsets. Sampling was restricted to blood, and TCR repertoires in tissue are likely to differ from TCR repertoires in blood. Across a handful of donors, 5% to 6% of naive CD4, approximately 4% of naive CD8, about 2.3% of memory CD4, and roughly 0.41% of memory CD8 clonotypes were shared. Higher generation probabilities were observed for clonotypes shared by all four sorted-subset donors than for non-shared clonotypes.

Remarks on this clone: Its antigen is unknown. Per-nucleotide qualities are absent, and no much larger clonotype sits a single base away.

The sample was naive CD8+ T cells sorted from blood. Per the publication, the cell subset or site label means: CD45RA+CCR7+. The receptor was derived from a woman aged 25 to 39 in good health. The V and J genes are TRBV6-5 and TRBJ2-7; no confident D gene assignment can be made. The nucleotide sequence reads as follows: TGTGCCAGCAGTTACTCGACGGCAATTTTAAACGAGCAGTACTTC. This yields the protein CASSYSTAILNEQYF.